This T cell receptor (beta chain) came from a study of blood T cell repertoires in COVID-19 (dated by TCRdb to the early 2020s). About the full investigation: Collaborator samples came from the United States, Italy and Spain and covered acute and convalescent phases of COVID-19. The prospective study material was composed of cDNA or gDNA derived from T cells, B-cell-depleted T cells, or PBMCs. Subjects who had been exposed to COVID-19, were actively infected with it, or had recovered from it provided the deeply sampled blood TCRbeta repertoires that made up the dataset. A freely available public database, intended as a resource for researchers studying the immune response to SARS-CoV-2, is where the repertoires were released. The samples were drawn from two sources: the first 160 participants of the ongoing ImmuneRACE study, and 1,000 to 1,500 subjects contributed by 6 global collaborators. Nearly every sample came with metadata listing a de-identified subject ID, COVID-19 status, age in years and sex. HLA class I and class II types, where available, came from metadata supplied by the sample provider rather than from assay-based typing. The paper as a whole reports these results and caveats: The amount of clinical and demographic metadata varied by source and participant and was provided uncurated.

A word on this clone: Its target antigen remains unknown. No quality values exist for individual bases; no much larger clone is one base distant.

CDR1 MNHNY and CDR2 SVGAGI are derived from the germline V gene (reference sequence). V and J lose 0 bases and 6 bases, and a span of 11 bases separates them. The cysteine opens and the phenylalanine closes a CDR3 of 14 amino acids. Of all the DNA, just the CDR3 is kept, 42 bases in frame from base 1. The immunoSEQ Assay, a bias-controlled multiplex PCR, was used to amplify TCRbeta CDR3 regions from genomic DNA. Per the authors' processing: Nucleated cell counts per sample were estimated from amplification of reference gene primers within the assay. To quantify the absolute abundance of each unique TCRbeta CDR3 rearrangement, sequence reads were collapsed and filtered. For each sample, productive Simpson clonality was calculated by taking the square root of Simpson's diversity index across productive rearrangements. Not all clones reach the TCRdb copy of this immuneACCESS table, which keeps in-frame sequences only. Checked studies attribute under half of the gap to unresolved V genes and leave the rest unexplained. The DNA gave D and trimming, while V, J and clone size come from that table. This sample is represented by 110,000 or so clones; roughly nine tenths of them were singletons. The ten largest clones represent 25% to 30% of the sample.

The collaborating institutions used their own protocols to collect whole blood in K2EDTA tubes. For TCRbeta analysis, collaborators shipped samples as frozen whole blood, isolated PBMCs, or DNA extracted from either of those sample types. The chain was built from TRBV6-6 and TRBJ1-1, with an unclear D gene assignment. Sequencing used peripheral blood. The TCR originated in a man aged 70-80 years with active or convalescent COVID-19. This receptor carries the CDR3 CASSYSAPRPEAFF. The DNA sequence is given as TGTGCCAGCAGTTACTCGGCCCCACGTCCTGAAGCTTTCTTT.